A selection of T cell receptor beta chains follows, all from one sample in a study of tumor and adjacent non-tumor tissue in lung cancer. Each CDR3 protein is one row after TCRdb ran MiXCR on the multiplex PCR reads. The table includes tens of thousands of distinct CDR3 sequences, around 82% detected once. The specimen was distant non-tumor lung tissue. The receptor set was obtained from a man in his sixties with non-small cell lung cancer. The CDR3 runs from the conserved cysteine through the conserved F or W. D genes are given only for firm matches. The size of a clone is reported for some rows only, either as once, few or many, or as a class for expanded clones.

abundance,j_gene,d_gene,v_gene,CDR3nt,CDR3aa
.,TRBJ2-1,TRBD2,TRBV29-1,TGCAGCGTTAAAGGTGGACTAGCGGGAAGTCAGGGAAATGAGCAGTTCTTC,CSVKGGLAGSQGNEQFF
.,TRBJ1-1,.,TRBV19,TGTGCCAGTAGTTACGGTTCATCTCAGGGTTTCTCTGAAGCTTTCTTT,CASSYGSSQGFSEAFF
few,TRBJ2-6,.,TRBV6-6,TGTGCCAGCAGTTCAGGGTTTGGGGCCAACGTCCTGACTTTC,CASSSGFGANVLTF
few,TRBJ2-7,TRBD2,TRBV5-1,TGCGCCAGCAGCTTGGATTCGGGAGGAATATACGAGCAGTACTTC,CASSLDSGGIYEQYF
.,TRBJ2-5,TRBD1,TRBV29-1,TGCAGTGTTGGGACAGGACCCCGGTGGACCCAGTACTTC,CSVGTGPRWTQYF
.,TRBJ2-7,TRBD2,TRBV14,TGTGCCAGCAGCCAAGATTCTATGACTAGCGGGAGTTACGAGCATTATTTC,CASSQDSMTSGSYEHYF
.,TRBJ1-3,.,TRBV29-1,TGTAGCATTGTGTCCGGAAATACCATATATTTT,CSIVSGNTIYF
many,TRBJ2-2,.,TRBV4-1,TGCGCCAGCAGCCAAGAAGACAGGAACACCGGGGAGCTGTTTTTT,CASSQEDRNTGELFF
.,TRBJ2-7,TRBD2,TRBV6-2/TRBV6-3,TGTGACAGCAGACCATGGGGGAAAAGCCGGGAGGCCCTCCTCGAGCAGTACTTC,CDSRPWGKSREALLEQYF
.,TRBJ1-1,.,TRBV2,TGTGCCAGCAGCTACCAGATGCACACTGAAGCTTTCTTT,CASSYQMHTEAFF
.,TRBJ1-2,.,TRBV6-5,TGTGCGAGCAGTTCGACAGAGAACGGCTACATCTTC,CASSSTENGYIF
.,TRBJ2-7,.,TRBV28,TGTGCCAGCAGTCCCCCGAGGCCCTACGAGCAGTACTTC,CASSPPRPYEQYF